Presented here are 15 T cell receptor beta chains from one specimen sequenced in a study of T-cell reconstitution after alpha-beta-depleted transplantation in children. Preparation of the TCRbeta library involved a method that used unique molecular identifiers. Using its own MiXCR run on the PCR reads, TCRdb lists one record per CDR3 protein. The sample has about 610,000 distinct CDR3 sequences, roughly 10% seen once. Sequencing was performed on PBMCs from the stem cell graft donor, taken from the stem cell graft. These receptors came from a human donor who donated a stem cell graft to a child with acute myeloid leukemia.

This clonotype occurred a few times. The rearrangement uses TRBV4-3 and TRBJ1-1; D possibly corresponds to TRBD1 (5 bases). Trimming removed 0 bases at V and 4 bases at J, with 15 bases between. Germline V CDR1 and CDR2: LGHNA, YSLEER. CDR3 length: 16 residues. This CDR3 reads CASSQDKGRAGTEAFF. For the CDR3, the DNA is TGCGCCAGCAGCCAAGATAAGGGCAGGGCCGGCACTGAAGCTTTCTTT.

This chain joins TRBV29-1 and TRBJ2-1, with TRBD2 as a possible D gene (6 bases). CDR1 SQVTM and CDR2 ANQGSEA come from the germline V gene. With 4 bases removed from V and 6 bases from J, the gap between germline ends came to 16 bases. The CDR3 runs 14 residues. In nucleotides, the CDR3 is TGCAGCGTTGTTAAGGACTACGGGCCCAATGAGCAGTTCTTC. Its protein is CSVVKDYGPNEQFF.

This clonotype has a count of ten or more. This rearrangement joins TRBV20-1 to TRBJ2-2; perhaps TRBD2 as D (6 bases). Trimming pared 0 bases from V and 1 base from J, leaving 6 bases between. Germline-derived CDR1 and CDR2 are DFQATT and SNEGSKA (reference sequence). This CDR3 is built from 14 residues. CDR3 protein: CSARDSGNTGELFF. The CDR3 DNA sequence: TGCAGTGCTAGAGATAGCGGGAACACCGGGGAGCTGTTTTTT.

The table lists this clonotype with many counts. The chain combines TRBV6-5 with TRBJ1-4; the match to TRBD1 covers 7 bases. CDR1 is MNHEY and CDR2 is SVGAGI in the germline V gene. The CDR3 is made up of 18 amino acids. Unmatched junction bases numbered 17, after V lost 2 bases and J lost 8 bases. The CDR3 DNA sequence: TGTGCCAGCAGTTACACAGAGGACAGGTTGAGGAAAGGGGAAAAACTGTTTTTT. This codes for CASSYTEDRLRKGEKLFF.

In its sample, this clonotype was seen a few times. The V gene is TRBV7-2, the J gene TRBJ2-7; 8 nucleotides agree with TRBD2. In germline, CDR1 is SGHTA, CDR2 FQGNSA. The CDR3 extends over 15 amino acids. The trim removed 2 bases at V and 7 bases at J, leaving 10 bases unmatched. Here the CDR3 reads CASSLTSGGAWEQYF. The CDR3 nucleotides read TGTGCCAGCAGCTTAACCTCGGGGGGGGCGTGGGAGCAGTACTTC.

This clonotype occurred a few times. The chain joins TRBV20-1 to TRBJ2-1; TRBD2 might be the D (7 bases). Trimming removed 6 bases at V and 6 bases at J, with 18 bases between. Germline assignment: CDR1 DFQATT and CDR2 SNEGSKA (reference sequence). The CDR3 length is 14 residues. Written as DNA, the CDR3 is TGCAGTGCCAGGAGGGGGGAGGGGGGCAATGAGCAGTTCTTC. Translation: CSARRGEGGNEQFF.

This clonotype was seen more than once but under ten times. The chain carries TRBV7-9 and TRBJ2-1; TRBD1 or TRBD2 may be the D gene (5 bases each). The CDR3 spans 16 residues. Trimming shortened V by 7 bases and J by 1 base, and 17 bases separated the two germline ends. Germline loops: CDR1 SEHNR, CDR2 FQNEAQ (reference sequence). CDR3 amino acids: CASTPTGWGSYNEQFF. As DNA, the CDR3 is TGTGCCAGCACCCCCACGGGTTGGGGGTCCTACAATGAGCAGTTCTTC.

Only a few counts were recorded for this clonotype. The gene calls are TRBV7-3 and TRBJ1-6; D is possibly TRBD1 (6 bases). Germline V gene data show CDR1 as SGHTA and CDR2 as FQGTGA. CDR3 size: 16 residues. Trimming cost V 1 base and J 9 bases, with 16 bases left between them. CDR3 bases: TGTGCCAGCAGCTTAAAAGGGGACATCAGCAGTTCACCCCTCCACTTT. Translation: CASSLKGDISSSPLHF.

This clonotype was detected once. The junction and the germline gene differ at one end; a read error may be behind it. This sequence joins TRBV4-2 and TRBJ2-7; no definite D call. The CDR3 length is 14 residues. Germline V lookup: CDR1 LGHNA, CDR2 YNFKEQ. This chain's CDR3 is CASNQEASDYEQYF. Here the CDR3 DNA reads TGTGCCAGCAACCAAGAGGCCTCGGATTACGAGCAGTACTTC.

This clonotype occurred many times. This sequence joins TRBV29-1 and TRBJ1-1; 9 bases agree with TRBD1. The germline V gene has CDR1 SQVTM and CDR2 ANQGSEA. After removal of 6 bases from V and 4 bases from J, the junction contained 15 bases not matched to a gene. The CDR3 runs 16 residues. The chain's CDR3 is CSVGKPGTGRGTEAFF. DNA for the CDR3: TGCAGCGTCGGCAAGCCCGGGACAGGGAGGGGCACTGAAGCTTTCTTT.

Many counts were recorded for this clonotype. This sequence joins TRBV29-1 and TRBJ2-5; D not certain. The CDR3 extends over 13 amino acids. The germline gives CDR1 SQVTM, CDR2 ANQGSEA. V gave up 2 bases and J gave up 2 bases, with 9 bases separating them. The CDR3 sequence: CSVETRNQETQYF. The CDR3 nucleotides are TGCAGCGTTGAAACCAGGAATCAAGAGACCCAGTACTTC.

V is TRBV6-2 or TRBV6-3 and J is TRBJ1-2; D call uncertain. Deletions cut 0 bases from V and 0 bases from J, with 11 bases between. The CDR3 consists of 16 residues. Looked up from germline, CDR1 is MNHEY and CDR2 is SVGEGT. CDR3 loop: CASSYSRMDSNYGYTF. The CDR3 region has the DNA TGTGCCAGCAGTTACTCGCGCATGGACTCTAACTATGGCTACACCTTC.

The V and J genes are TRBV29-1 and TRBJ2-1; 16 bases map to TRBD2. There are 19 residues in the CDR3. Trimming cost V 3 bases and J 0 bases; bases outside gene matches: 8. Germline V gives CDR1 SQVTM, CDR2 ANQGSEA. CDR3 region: CSVEEAGLAGGSSYNEQFF. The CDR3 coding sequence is TGCAGCGTTGAGGAAGCGGGACTAGCGGGAGGGAGCTCCTACAATGAGCAGTTCTTC.

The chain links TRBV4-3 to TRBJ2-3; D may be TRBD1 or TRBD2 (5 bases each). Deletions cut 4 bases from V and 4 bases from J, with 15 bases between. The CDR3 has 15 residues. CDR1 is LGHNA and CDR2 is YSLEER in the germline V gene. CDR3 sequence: CASSRPGPSSDTQYF. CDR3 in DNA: TGCGCCAGCAGCCGTCCGGGACCCAGTTCAGATACGCAGTATTTT.

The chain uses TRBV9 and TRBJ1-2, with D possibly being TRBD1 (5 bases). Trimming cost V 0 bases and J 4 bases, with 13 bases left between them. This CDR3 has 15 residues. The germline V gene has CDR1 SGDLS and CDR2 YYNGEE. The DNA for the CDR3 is TGTGCCAGCAGCGTAGCTCAGCAGGGCCGCTATGGCTACACCTTC. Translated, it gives CASSVAQQGRYGYTF.